The 18 T cell receptor beta chains presented below share a single source sample, sequenced in a study of T-cell reconstitution after alpha-beta-depleted transplantation in children. The authors prepared the TCRbeta library with unique molecular identifiers. TCRdb re-called the PCR reads through MiXCR, storing one row per CDR3 protein. The data contain around 190,000 distinct CDR3 sequences, approximately 6.9% of them singletons. The sequenced sample was PBMCs, obtained before TCRalphabeta/CD19-depleted stem cell transplant. The receptors here all came from a boy aged 2-15 years with acute lymphoblastic leukemia, due to receive a stem cell transplant.

This clonotype has ten or more counts. The chain is built from TRBV20-1 and TRBJ2-7, with 10 bases aligning to TRBD2. Germline V CDR1 and CDR2: DFQATT, SNEGSKA (reference sequence). V dropped 0 bases and J dropped 3; count of bases not matched to a gene: 11. CDR3 length: 17 amino acids. CDR3 region: CSARDEGSSGGYYEQYF. The CDR3 nucleotides are TGCAGTGCTAGAGATGAGGGGTCTAGCGGGGGATACTACGAGCAGTACTTC.

The CDR3 DNA sequence: TGTGCCAGCATCCTGGGGACCCAGTACTTC. It is translated as CASILGTQYF. The V gene is TRBV2, the J gene TRBJ2-5; no definite D call. The CDR3 loop spans 10 amino acids. The V gene's germline CDR1 is SNHLY and CDR2 FYNNEI. V lost 7 bases, J lost 7 bases, and 7 bases lay in between.

This clonotype was counted at least ten times. J is TRBJ2-7 and V is TRBV5-1; 10 positions match TRBD1. CDR1 and CDR2 (germline): SGHRS, YFSETQ. The CDR3 has 15 amino acids. The V gene end was trimmed by 4 bases and the J gene end by 5 bases; junction bases not matched to a gene: 9. DNA of the CDR3: TGCGCCAGCAGCGCGTCCGGGACAGGGGTAAACGAGCAGTACTTC. It translates to CASSASGTGVNEQYF.

This clonotype was observed many times. The chain links TRBV27 to TRBJ2-1; D unresolved. CDR1 and CDR2 from the germline V gene are MNHEY and SMNVEV (reference sequence). V dropped 1 base and J dropped 10 bases, with 11 bases sitting between them. The CDR3 loop spans 13 amino acids. The CDR3 DNA is TGTGCCAGCAGTTTATATCTAGGTGACGAGCAGTTCTTC. As protein: CASSLYLGDEQFF.

This clonotype was counted only a few times. V and J are TRBV7-9 and TRBJ1-1; TRBD1 might be the D (5 bases). The CDR3 spans 14 residues. Trimming took 11 bases from V and 1 from J, leaving 17 bases between them. Germline values: CDR1 SEHNR, CDR2 FQNEAQ (reference sequence). The CDR3 protein is CACGGEYPNTEAFF. Written as DNA, the CDR3 is TGTGCCTGCGGGGGGGAGTACCCGAACACTGAAGCTTTCTTT.

In its sample, this clonotype was seen a few times. The junction does not match germline at one end; this may be a read error. The chain employs TRBV4-2 and TRBJ2-7; D perhaps matches TRBD1 (6 bases). Looked up from germline, CDR1 is LGHNA and CDR2 is YNFKEQ. The CDR3 covers 14 residues. In DNA form, the CDR3 reads TGTGCCAGCAGCCACCAACAGGGCTCCGACGAGCAGTACTTC. It is translated as CASSHQQGSDEQYF.

For the CDR3, the DNA is TGCAGTGCTGGTCGAGCGGGAACGGGTGAGCAGTACTTC. The encoded protein is CSAGRAGTGEQYF. This chain joins TRBV20-1 and TRBJ2-7, with TRBD2 identical over 7 bases. This CDR3 region has 13 residues. Germline V CDR1 and CDR2: DFQATT, SNEGSKA (reference sequence). V lost 5 bases and J lost 7; bases outside the gene matches: 11.

This clonotype has just a few counts. The gene calls are TRBV28 and TRBJ1-2, with no clear D. There are 16 residues in the CDR3. The V end was cut by 5 bases, the J end by 3 bases, with 19 bases between. CDR1 and CDR2 from the germline V gene are MDHEN and SYDVKM. The CDR3 sequence is CASSVTREGLDYGYTF. Here the CDR3 DNA reads TGTGCCAGCAGTGTGACAAGGGAGGGTTTGGACTATGGCTACACCTTC.

This clonotype was observed many times. The chain joins TRBV12-3 or TRBV12-4 to TRBJ1-1; D is uncertain. This CDR3 region has 14 residues. Trimming shortened V by 3 bases and J by 1 base, and 9 bases separated the two germline ends. The CDR3 nucleotides are TGTGCCAGCAGTTTGGGTAGGAGGAACACTGAAGCTTTCTTT. This sequence encodes CASSLGRRNTEAFF.

This clonotype was recorded at least ten times. The J gene is TRBJ1-4, the V gene TRBV28; 7 bases are a match to TRBD1. The V gene's germline CDR1 is MDHEN and CDR2 SYDVKM. The CDR3 extends over 15 amino acids. With 7 bases clipped from V and 4 bases from J, the junction kept 9 bases outside the gene matches. In DNA, the CDR3 is TGTGCCAGCAATCCTTTACAGGGGAGTAATGAAAAACTGTTTTTT. It specifies CASNPLQGSNEKLFF.

The chain links TRBV7-9 to TRBJ2-7; no reliable D call. This CDR3 spans 15 amino acids. Germline V gives CDR1 SEHNR, CDR2 FQNEAQ (reference sequence). The V end lost 1 base, the J end lost 6 bases, and 16 bases lay between the germline ends. CDR3 sequence (DNA): TGTGCCAGCAGCTTAGAGGGCTTATCCCTGGGCGAGCAGTACTTC. Protein product: CASSLEGLSLGEQYF.

This clonotype was seen at least ten times. The chain employs TRBV20-1 and TRBJ2-3; possibly TRBD2 for D (7 bases). Trimming took 5 bases from V and 5 from J, leaving 11 bases between them. This CDR3 region has 12 residues. Germline V gene lookup returns CDR1 DFQATT and CDR2 SNEGSKA (reference sequence). In nucleotides, the CDR3 is TGCAGTGCTCCGAGGGGGGGAGATACGCAGTATTTT. This encodes CSAPRGGDTQYF.

DNA of the CDR3: TGTGCCAGCAGTTACGGGCAGGGAGCTCTAGCTAACTATGGCTACACCTTC. Protein product: CASSYGQGALANYGYTF. The chain is built from TRBV6-5 and TRBJ1-2; possibly TRBD1 for D (5 bases). Trimming removed 2 bases from V and 0 bases from J, with 16 bases in between. The length of the CDR3 is 17 residues. Germline CDR1 reads MNHEY; CDR2 reads SVGAGI.

The sample holds many counts of this clonotype. This rearrangement joins TRBV20-1 to TRBJ2-7; 7 nucleotides align to TRBD1. V dropped 5 bases and J dropped 3; count of bases not matched to a gene: 19. In germline, CDR1 is DFQATT, CDR2 SNEGSKA (reference sequence). The CDR3 covers 17 residues. CDR3 amino acids: CSASDRVGAFEGYEQYF. CDR3 coding DNA: TGCAGTGCTTCCGACAGGGTGGGCGCCTTCGAGGGCTACGAGCAGTACTTC.

This clonotype was detected ten times or more. This chain joins TRBV5-1 and TRBJ2-2; the match to TRBD2 covers 13 bases. This CDR3 comprises 17 residues. J gave up 0 bases and V 7 bases, and 6 bases lay outside the gene matches. Per the germline V gene, CDR1 is SGHRS and CDR2 is YFSETQ. CDR3 in amino acids: CASGSGLAGTNTGELFF. CDR3 in DNA: TGCGCCAGCGGCTCGGGACTAGCGGGAACGAACACCGGGGAGCTGTTTTTT.

The chain has TRBV30 and TRBJ1-2; D possibly corresponds to TRBD1 (6 bases). The V gene's germline CDR1 is GTSNPN and CDR2 SVGIG (reference sequence). The ends were cut back, 2 bases at V and 7 bases at J, with 14 bases in the middle. The CDR3 has 13 amino acids. The CDR3, as DNA: TGTGCCTGGAGTCGAGGGGGAACCCGTGGCTACACCTTC. It specifies CAWSRGGTRGYTF.

The sample holds many counts of this clonotype. The chain is built from TRBV2 and TRBJ1-1; no reliable D call. V was cut by 6 bases and J by 1 base, with 12 bases left in between. The V gene's germline CDR1 is SNHLY and CDR2 FYNNEI. This CDR3 is 14 amino acids long. DNA of the CDR3: TGTGCCAGCAGAGGAGACACCAGGAACACTGAAGCTTTCTTT. Its translation is CASRGDTRNTEAFF.

This clonotype came up many times. The V gene is TRBV7-9, the J gene TRBJ2-2; D unclear. This CDR3 spans 14 amino acids. Trimming removed 5 bases from V and 3 bases from J, with 10 bases in between. Germline lookup yields CDR1 SEHNR and CDR2 FQNEAQ (reference sequence). CDR3 nucleotides: TGTGCCAGCAGCCAAGTGGTTGACACCGGGGAGCTGTTTTTT. Its protein is CASSQVVDTGELFF.